The following is a TCR beta chain sequence with its context. Its target is not known. TCRdb's table, derived via immunoSEQ multiplex PCR, lists solely in-frame clones and lacks some. This table holds about 46,000 clones, roughly 83% found once. With 8 bases clipped from V and 8 bases from J, the junction kept 8 bases outside the gene matches. The V gene's germline CDR1 is MNHNS and CDR2 SASEGT. The length of the CDR3 is 14 residues. The sample belongs to a study of a mutant IDH1 vaccine in newly diagnosed glioma. Time point described: week 47, end of study. The content of each vaccine dose was 300 ug of mutant IDH1 20-mer peptide, and topical imiquimod accompanied it.

This sequence originates from a woman aged 25 to 39 with glioma. Some clones in this sample may be carry-over from other donors' samples. The source was PBMCs, collected from a glioma patient whose treatment included an IDH1 peptide vaccine. The rearrangement uses TRBV6-1 and TRBJ1-4; TRBD1 aligns across 10 bases. CDR3 bases: TGTGCCAGCGAAGGGGGACAGGGGATCGAAAAACTGTTTTTT. It translates to CASEGGQGIEKLFF.